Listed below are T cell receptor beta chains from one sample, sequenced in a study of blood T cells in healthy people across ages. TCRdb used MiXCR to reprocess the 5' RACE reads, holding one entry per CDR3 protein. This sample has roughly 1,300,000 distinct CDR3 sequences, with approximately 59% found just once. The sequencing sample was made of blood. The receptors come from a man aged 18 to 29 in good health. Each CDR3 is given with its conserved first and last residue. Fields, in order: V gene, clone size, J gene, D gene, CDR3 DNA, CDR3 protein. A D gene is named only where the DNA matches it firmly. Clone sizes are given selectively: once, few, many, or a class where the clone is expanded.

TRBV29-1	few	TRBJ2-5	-	TGCAGCGCCGGAGGGGCATTTGGTGGGACCCAGTACTTC	CSAGGAFGGTQYF
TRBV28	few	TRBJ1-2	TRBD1	TGTGCCAGCAGTTTTTTTCTGGGACAGGGGGACTTAGAGTATGGCTACACCTTC	CASSFFLGQGDLEYGYTF
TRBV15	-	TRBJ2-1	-	TGTGCCACCAGCAGAGAGGTCTCCTACAATGAGCAGTTCTTC	CATSREVSYNEQFF
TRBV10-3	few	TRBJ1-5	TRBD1	TGTGCCATCAGTGAGACAGGGGAGAGGGAGCAGCCCCAGCATTTT	CAISETGEREQPQHF
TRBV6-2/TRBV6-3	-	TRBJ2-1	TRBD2	TGTGCCAGCAGCCGACTAGCGGGGAACTTCTACAATGAGCAGTTCTTC	CASSRLAGNFYNEQFF
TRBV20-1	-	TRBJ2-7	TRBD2	TGCAGTGCTAGAGGGGCTAGCGGGCGCAGCTCCTACGAGCAGTACTTC	CSARGASGRSSYEQYF
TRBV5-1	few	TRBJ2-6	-	TGCGCCAGCAGCTTGGCCGGCAGGGTATCAAGCTCTGGGGCCAACGTCCTGACTTTC	CASSLAGRVSSSGANVLTF
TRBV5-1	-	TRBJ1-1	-	TGCGCCAGCAGCCCGGAGGCACACAGTACTGAAGCTTTCTTT	CASSPEAHSTEAFF
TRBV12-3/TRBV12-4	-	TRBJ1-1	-	TGTGCCAGCAGCCCGGAGGACACTGAAGCTTTCTTT	CASSPEDTEAFF
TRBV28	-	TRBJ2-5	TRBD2	TGTGCCAGCAGTGTCCCTACTAGCGGGGGCCCCCTCTACAATGAGCAGTACTTC	CASSVPTSGGPLYNEQYF
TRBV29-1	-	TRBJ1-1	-	TGCAGCGTTGCAGGGGTGATGAACACTGAAGCTTTCTTT	CSVAGVMNTEAFF
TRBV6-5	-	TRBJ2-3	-	TGTGCCAGCAGTTACTCGAGTCAGGTCACAGATACGCAGTATTTT	CASSYSSQVTDTQYF
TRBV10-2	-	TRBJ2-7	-	TGCGCCAGCAGTCCCCAGTGGGGGGACGGCTCCTACGAGCAGTACTTC	CASSPQWGDGSYEQYF
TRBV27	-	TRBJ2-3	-	TGTGCCAGCAGTTTATCCGGGGAAGAAACAGATACGCAGTATTTT	CASSLSGEETDTQYF
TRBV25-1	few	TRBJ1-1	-	TGTGCCAGCAGTGAGGGAGGATGGGGTTTCTTT	CASSEGGWGFF
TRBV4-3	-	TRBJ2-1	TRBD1	TGCGCCAGCAGCCAAGGAGGGACAGGGATGAATGAGCAGTTCTTC	CASSQGGTGMNEQFF
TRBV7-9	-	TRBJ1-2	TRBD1	TGTGCCAGCAGCCCTAGACAGGGGGTTGAAGGCTACACCTTC	CASSPRQGVEGYTF
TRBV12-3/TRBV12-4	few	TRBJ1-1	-	TGTGCCAGCAGTTTTGTGGGGGCTGAAGCTTTCTTT	CASSFVGAEAFF
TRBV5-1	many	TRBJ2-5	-	TGCGCCAGCAGACCTTTGGACTATCAAGAGACCCAGTACTTC	CASRPLDYQETQYF
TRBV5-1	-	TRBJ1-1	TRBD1	TGCGCCAGCAGCTCGCGGACAGGGCAGAACACTGAAGCTTTCTTT	CASSSRTGQNTEAFF
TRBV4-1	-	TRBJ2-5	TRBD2	TGCGCCAGCATCCAGCTAGCGGGGCAAGAGACCCAGTACTTC	CASIQLAGQETQYF
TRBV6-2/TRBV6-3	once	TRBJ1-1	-	TGTGCCAGCAGTTATCTGAGGGAGGTGCACACTGAAGCTTTCTTT	CASSYLREVHTEAFF
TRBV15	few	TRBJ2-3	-	TGTGCCACCAGCAGATCCGAGATCCAGGGTGCCTCTATTAATACGCAGTATTTT	CATSRSEIQGASINTQYF
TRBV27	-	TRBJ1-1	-	TGTGCCAGCAGGACAGCCGTTAATGTTGAAGCTTTCTTT	CASRTAVNVEAFF
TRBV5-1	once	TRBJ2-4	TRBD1	TGCGCCAGCAGTGCCTTGGCAGGGGGCGTCGGGGAAAACATTCAGTACTTC	CASSALAGGVGENIQYF
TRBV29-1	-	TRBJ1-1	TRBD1	TGCAGCGTTGCCGGGACAGGGTTCAGTGAAGCTTTCTTT	CSVAGTGFSEAFF
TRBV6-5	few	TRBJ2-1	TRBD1	TGTGCCAGCAGTTACTCGGGACAGGGCGATGAGCAGTTCTTC	CASSYSGQGDEQFF
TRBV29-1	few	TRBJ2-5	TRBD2	TGCAGCGTTGAAGATTGGGGGACTAATCCAGGGGAGACCCAGTACTTC	CSVEDWGTNPGETQYF
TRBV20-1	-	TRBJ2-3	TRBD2	TGCAGTGCCCCGACACCTCTTGGCGGGGGGGAGGCAGATACGCAGTATTTT	CSAPTPLGGGEADTQYF
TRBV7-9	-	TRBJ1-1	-	TGTGCCAGCAGCCCCGATGGGGGGCGTGTTGAAGCTTTCTTT	CASSPDGGRVEAFF
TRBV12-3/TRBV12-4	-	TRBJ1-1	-	TGTGCCAGCAGCATAAAAGGAGGCACTGAAGCTTTCTTT	CASSIKGGTEAFF
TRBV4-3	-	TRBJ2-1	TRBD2	TGCGCCAGCAGCCATGGTGCGGGGGGAGTCAATGAGCAGTTCTTC	CASSHGAGGVNEQFF
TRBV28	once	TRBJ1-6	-	TGTGCCAGCAGAGTTAGCGCTGTTTTCGACTCCGGGGCCTATAATTCACCCCTCCACTTT	CASRVSAVFDSGAYNSPLHF
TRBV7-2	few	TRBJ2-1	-	TGTGCCAGCAGCTTAGGGGTCGGGGGGCCTCAGTTCTTC	CASSLGVGGPQFF
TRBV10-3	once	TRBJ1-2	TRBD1	TGTGCCATCGAAACGACAGGGGGTTTAAACTATGGCTACACCTTC	CAIETTGGLNYGYTF
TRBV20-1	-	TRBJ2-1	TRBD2	TGCAGTGCTGCCGAGCGGGAGATTGAGCAGTTCTTC	CSAAEREIEQFF
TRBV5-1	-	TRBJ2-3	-	TGCGCCCGCAGCTTGGGGATCCTAGATACGCAGTATTTT	CARSLGILDTQYF
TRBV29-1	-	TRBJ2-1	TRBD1	TGCAGCGTCCCGGGACAGGCCTACAATGAGCAGTTCTTC	CSVPGQAYNEQFF